This record looks at one T cell receptor beta chain sequence and its context. This entry is derived from a study of patients and donors after allogeneic stem cell transplantation. Per germline, CDR1 MNHNS and CDR2 SASEGT. The V segment lost 2 bases and the J segment 6 bases; nucleotides outside the gene matches: 7. This CDR3 is 15 amino acids long. TCRdb ran MiXCR on the RT-PCR reads and lists one entry per CDR3 protein. The sample holds hundreds of thousands of distinct CDR3 sequences, about 14% seen once. The source of this sequence is a human donor who was either an allogeneic HSCT recipient or a stem cell or donor lymphocyte infusion donor (not recorded which). It is not recorded whose cells these are; they may come from a transplant donor. This chain uses TRBV6-1 with TRBJ2-3; 8 positions match TRBD2. Sample: blood, either unsorted or a sorted T cell fraction (not recorded which). The CDR3 protein is CASSERGGRSDTQYF. The CDR3 DNA reads as TGTGCCAGCAGTGAACGGGGGGGCCGGTCGGATACGCAGTATTTT.